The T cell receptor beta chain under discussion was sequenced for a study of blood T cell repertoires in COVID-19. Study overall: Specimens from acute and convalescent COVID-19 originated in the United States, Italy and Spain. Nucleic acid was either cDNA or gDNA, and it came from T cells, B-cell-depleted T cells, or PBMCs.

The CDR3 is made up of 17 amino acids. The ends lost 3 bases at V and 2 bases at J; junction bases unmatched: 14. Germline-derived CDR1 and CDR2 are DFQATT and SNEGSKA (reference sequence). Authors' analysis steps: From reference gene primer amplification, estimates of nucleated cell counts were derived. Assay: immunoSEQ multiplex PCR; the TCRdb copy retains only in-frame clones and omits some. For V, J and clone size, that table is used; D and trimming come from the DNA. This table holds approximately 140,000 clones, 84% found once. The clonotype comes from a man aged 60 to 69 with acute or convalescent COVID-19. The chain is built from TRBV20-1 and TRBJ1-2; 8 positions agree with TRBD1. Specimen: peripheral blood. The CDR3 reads CSASPAALTGVNYGYTF. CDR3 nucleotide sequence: TGCAGTGCTAGTCCCGCCGCTTTGACAGGGGTGAACTATGGCTACACCTTC.